Each of the 28 T cell receptor beta chains below was sequenced from the same sample in a study of blood T cell repertoires in COVID-19. Some clones are missing from TCRdb's copy, which holds only in-frame ones; the method was immunoSEQ multiplex PCR. The table includes around 280,000 clones, 90% detected once. Sequences were obtained from PBMCs or T cells enriched from blood (not recorded which). Receptor source: a woman younger than 30 with acute COVID-19.

J is TRBJ2-1 and V is TRBV7-8; D gene ambiguous. Germline-derived CDR1 and CDR2 are SGHVS and FQNEAQ. The ends were cut back, 2 bases at V and 3 bases at J, with 14 bases in the middle. There are 16 residues in the CDR3. CDR3 sequence (DNA): TGTGCCAGCAGCTTACGAGGAGTTCCCCTCTACAATGAGCAGTTCTTC. It translates to CASSLRGVPLYNEQFF.

J is TRBJ2-5 and V is TRBV28, with a tentative D call TRBD2 (7 bases). The CDR3 has 15 amino acids. V was shortened by 5 bases and J by 7 bases, with 20 bases between the two germline ends. Germline assignment: CDR1 MDHEN and CDR2 SYDVKM. The CDR3 coding sequence is TGTGCCAGCAGTCGACCGGGGGGCGAACAGGGGACCCAGTACTTC. Translating gives CASSRPGGEQGTQYF.

J is TRBJ2-7 and V is TRBV30; tentative D call: TRBD2 (6 bases). The CDR3 runs 15 residues. Germline lookup yields CDR1 GTSNPN and CDR2 SVGIG (reference sequence). V lost 1 base and J 4 bases, leaving 17 bases between the germline ends. The CDR3 reads CAWSAPQDYLYEQYF. In DNA, the CDR3 is TGTGCCTGGAGTGCACCCCAGGACTACTTATACGAGCAGTACTTC.

Here the CDR3 reads CASSIGQGGYTF. DNA for the CDR3: TGTGCCAGTAGTATCGGACAGGGCGGCTACACCTTC. The rearrangement links TRBV19 to TRBJ1-2; 8 bases map to TRBD1. With 3 bases clipped from V and 8 bases from J, the junction kept 2 bases outside the gene matches. This CDR3 has 12 amino acids. CDR1 and CDR2 from the germline V gene are LNHDA and SQIVND (reference sequence).

This clone was found a few times. V and J are TRBV2 and TRBJ2-7; tentatively, D is TRBD2 (6 bases). The length of the CDR3 is 12 residues. Trimming pared 3 bases from V and 10 bases from J, leaving 13 bases between. Per germline, CDR1 SNHLY and CDR2 FYNNEI. DNA of the CDR3: TGTGCCAGCAGTGACCCTGCGGGGAAACAGTACTTC. This codes for CASSDPAGKQYF.

This chain joins TRBV12-5 and TRBJ2-5; perhaps TRBD2 as D (6 bases). The germline CDR1 and CDR2 sequences are LGHNT and FRNRAP. The CDR3 covers 14 residues. V lost 5 bases and J lost 2, with 12 bases in between. The chain's CDR3 is CASGLGLAQETQYF. CDR3 nucleotides: TGTGCTAGTGGTCTGGGGCTAGCGCAAGAGACCCAGTACTTC.

The chain has TRBV30 and TRBJ1-2, with D perhaps matching TRBD1 (6 bases). Germline V lookup: CDR1 GTSNPN, CDR2 SVGIG (reference sequence). V was cut by 3 bases and J by 7 bases, with 18 bases left in between. CDR3 size: 14 residues. The CDR3 DNA reads as TGTGCCTGGAGCGCCCTATCGGGGGGCTCTGGCTACACCTTC. Protein sequence: CAWSALSGGSGYTF.

The rearrangement links TRBV7-9 to TRBJ2-1; TRBD2 matches at 11 bases. V lost 6 bases to trimming and J lost 8 bases; unmatched junction nucleotides: 3. The CDR3 has 13 amino acids. From germline, CDR1 is SEHNR and CDR2 FQNEAQ (reference sequence). In DNA, the CDR3 is TGTGCCAGCAGACTAGCGGGAGTAGATGAGCAGTTCTTC. Amino acids: CASRLAGVDEQFF.

The gene calls are TRBV27 and TRBJ2-7; 9 bases line up with TRBD1. Germline assignment: CDR1 MNHEY and CDR2 SMNVEV (reference sequence). There are 14 residues in the CDR3. The V and J ends lost 4 bases and 5 bases, in that order; junction bases with no gene match: 6. CDR3 nucleotides: TGTGCCAGCAGTTCGGGACAGGGCGTTCACGAGCAGTACTTC. Protein product: CASSSGQGVHEQYF.

Points on this clone: Other nucleotide sequences in the sample specify the same CDR3. This chain links TRBV7-9 with TRBJ2-3; 8 nucleotides match TRBD2. The CDR3 extends over 15 amino acids. V lost 5 bases, J lost 1 base, and 5 bases stayed unmatched. Per the germline V gene, CDR1 is SEHNR and CDR2 is FQNEAQ (reference sequence). CDR3 region: CASSRTSGRTDTQYF. The CDR3 coding sequence is TGTGCCAGCAGCCGCACTAGCGGACGCACAGATACGCAGTATTTT.

The chain links TRBV2 to TRBJ1-1; 11 bases map to TRBD1. Germline V lookup: CDR1 SNHLY, CDR2 FYNNEI. The CDR3 is 18 residues long. Trimming took 8 bases from V and 7 from J; bases not matched to a gene: 21. CDR3 nucleotide sequence: TGTGCCAGCGACCGTTACGTACCCGGACAGGGGGCGAGGGTTGAAGCTTTCTTT. It is translated as CASDRYVPGQGARVEAFF.

The rearrangement joins TRBV6-5 to TRBJ2-1, with D possibly matching TRBD2 (6 bases). The CDR3 covers 14 residues. Germline CDR1 is MNHEY and CDR2 is SVGAGI. Trimming pared 5 bases from V and 5 bases from J, leaving 13 bases between. CDR3 protein: CASSKPGGNNEQFF. The CDR3 DNA sequence: TGTGCCAGCAGTAAACCCGGGGGTAACAATGAGCAGTTCTTC.

This clone is a singleton in its sample. The chain combines TRBV5-4 with TRBJ2-3, with 11 bases matching TRBD2. The V gene end was trimmed by 5 bases and the J gene end by 5 bases; junction bases not matched to a gene: 7. This CDR3 spans 15 amino acids. CDR1 and CDR2 from the germline V gene are SGHNT and YYREEE (reference sequence). The CDR3 sequence is CASRLAGGRRDTQYF. CDR3 coding DNA: TGTGCCAGCAGGCTAGCGGGAGGAAGGAGAGATACGCAGTATTTT.

The chain recombines TRBV5-1 with TRBJ2-5; 7 nucleotides align to TRBD2. CDR3 length: 15 residues. V trimming: 2 bases; J trimming: 4 bases; junction bases outside the gene matches: 8. The germline V gene has CDR1 SGHRS and CDR2 YFSETQ. Here the CDR3 reads CASSFGGRNRETQYF. CDR3 coding DNA: TGCGCCAGCAGCTTCGGCGGGAGAAATCGAGAGACCCAGTACTTC.

As regards this clone: This specimen includes other DNA sequences encoding the same CDR3. This sequence joins TRBV4-3 and TRBJ2-1; 9 nucleotides match TRBD2. V lost 1 base, J lost 4 bases, and 2 bases stayed unmatched. The CDR3 extends over 15 amino acids. Germline V gene data show CDR1 as LGHNA and CDR2 as YSLEER. This CDR3 reads CASSQGLAVYNEQFF. The CDR3 DNA follows: TGCGCCAGCAGCCAAGGACTAGCGGTGTACAATGAGCAGTTCTTC.

V gene TRBV6-2 or TRBV6-3 combines with J gene TRBJ2-7; 8 bases fit TRBD2. Germline V gives CDR1 MNHEY, CDR2 SVGEGT. V lost 2 bases and J lost 6; bases outside the gene matches: 9. This CDR3 is 15 amino acids long. In DNA, the CDR3 is TGTGCCAGCAGTTACCCAGGCGGGAGGCTGGTCGAGCAGTACTTC. Translation gives CASSYPGGRLVEQYF.

The chain uses TRBV6-4 and TRBJ2-7; 10 bases match TRBD2. V shed 10 bases, J shed 0 bases, and the junction held 12 bases outside the gene matches. The CDR3 spans 16 residues. CDR1 MRHNA and CDR2 SNTAGT come from the germline V gene. CDR3 bases: TGTGCCAAACCGGGACTAGCGCGAGACTACTCCTACGAGCAGTACTTC. Translating gives CAKPGLARDYSYEQYF.

The chain employs TRBV3-1 (or the pseudogene TRBV3-2) and TRBJ2-2; TRBD2 aligns across 10 bases. Germline loops: CDR1 LGHDT, CDR2 YNNKEL (reference sequence). Losses at the gene ends were 2 bases for V and 1 base for J; bases not matched to a gene: 13. This CDR3 comprises 20 residues. Here the CDR3 reads CASSQSLKAGGPKNTGELFF. CDR3 nucleotide sequence: TGTGCCAGCAGCCAAAGTTTAAAAGCGGGAGGGCCAAAGAACACCGGGGAGCTGTTTTTT.

The chain recombines TRBV11-1 with TRBJ2-5; TRBD2 matches at 9 bases. This CDR3 contains 16 residues. Trimming took 5 bases from V and 5 from J; bases not matched to a gene: 12. Germline V gives CDR1 SGHAT, CDR2 FQDESV (reference sequence). The CDR3 DNA reads as TGTGCCAGCAGCCTCAAGGTGGGACTAGCTTCCGAGACCCAGTACTTC. Amino acid sequence: CASSLKVGLASETQYF.

The rearrangement joins TRBV19 to TRBJ2-1; 8 nucleotides line up with TRBD2. The CDR3 is 18 residues long. Per the germline V gene, CDR1 is LNHDA and CDR2 is SQIVND (reference sequence). V lost 1 base to trimming and J lost 3 bases; unmatched junction nucleotides: 11. The CDR3 spells CASSIVAGGGGGYNEQFF. For the CDR3, the DNA is TGTGCCAGTAGTATAGTCGCGGGAGGTGGGGGGGGCTACAATGAGCAGTTCTTC. The full variable domain, rest sourced from reference TRBV19 and TRBJ2-1, is DGGITQSPKYLFRKEGQNVTLSCEQNLNHDAMYWYRQDPGQGLRLIYYSQIVNDFQKGDIAEGYSVSREKKESFPLTVTSAQKNPTAFYLCASSIVAGGGGGYNEQFFGPGTRLTVL.

This chain links TRBV25-1 with TRBJ1-4; D call uncertain. CDR3 length equals 14 residues. V lost 3 bases to trimming and J lost 4 bases, with 9 bases between them. Germline V CDR1 and CDR2: MGHDK, SYGVNS. The CDR3 region is CASSDASVNEKLFF. DNA of the CDR3: TGTGCCAGCAGTGACGCGTCGGTTAATGAAAAACTGTTTTTT.

The V and J genes are TRBV15 and TRBJ2-1, with 10 bases aligning to TRBD2. The V segment lost 3 bases and the J segment 4 bases; nucleotides outside the gene matches: 6. This CDR3 has 16 residues. Germline-derived CDR1 and CDR2 are LNHNV and YYDKDF (reference sequence). CDR3 protein: CATSSGLAEKYNEQFF. The CDR3 DNA reads as TGTGCCACCAGCAGTGGACTAGCGGAAAAATACAATGAGCAGTTCTTC.

The V call is TRBV2, the J call TRBJ1-2; tentatively, D is TRBD1 (5 bases). This CDR3 has 17 residues. Germline V gene data show CDR1 as SNHLY and CDR2 as FYNNEI. V dropped 6 bases and J dropped 5 bases, with 25 bases sitting between them. CDR3 protein: CASSNQPLTWAGYGYTF. CDR3 DNA sequence: TGTGCCAGCAGCAATCAACCCCTCACTTGGGCAGGGTATGGCTACACCTTC.

The J gene is TRBJ2-7, the V gene TRBV30; 9 bases map to TRBD2. CDR3 length: 16 amino acids. V shed 4 bases and J 4 bases; nucleotides not matched to a gene: 14. The germline V gene has CDR1 GTSNPN and CDR2 SVGIG (reference sequence). CDR3 amino acids: CAWTAISGRPAYEQYF. CDR3 sequence (DNA): TGTGCCTGGACCGCAATTAGCGGGAGACCGGCATACGAGCAGTACTTC. The full variable domain, in which reference TRBV30 and TRBJ2-7 provide the parts outside the CDR3, is SQTIHQWPATLVQPVGSPLSLECTVEGTSNPNLYWYRQAAGRGLQLLFYSVGIGQISSEVPQNLSASRPQDRQFILSSKKLLLSDSGFYLCAWTAISGRPAYEQYFGPGTRLTVT.

This clone is classed as medium-sized. The chain combines TRBV29-1 with TRBJ2-1, with 15 bases fitting TRBD2. This CDR3 comprises 14 residues. Per germline, CDR1 SQVTM and CDR2 ANQGSEA. J gave up 10 bases and V 7 bases, and 8 bases lay outside the gene matches. CDR3 nucleotides: TGCAGCGCCCGGACTAGCGGGAGGGACGGGGAGCAGTTCTTC. Translation: CSARTSGRDGEQFF.

This clone appeared a single time. Other DNA sequences in this specimen translate into the identical CDR3. The rearrangement joins TRBV19 to TRBJ2-7, with 11 positions matching TRBD1. V was clipped by 4 bases and J by 2 bases; unmatched bases: 1. CDR1 is LNHDA and CDR2 is SQIVND in the germline V gene (reference sequence). The CDR3 extends over 14 amino acids. CDR3 sequence: CASSTGQGAYEQYF. The CDR3 DNA is TGTGCCAGTAGTACGGGACAGGGGGCCTACGAGCAGTACTTC.

This clone was detected only once. This rearrangement joins TRBV5-1 to TRBJ2-1; D perhaps matches TRBD1 (6 bases). The CDR3 has 15 residues. The V gene lost 4 bases and the J gene lost 0 bases, with 11 bases spanning the gap. CDR1 and CDR2 (germline): SGHRS, YFSETQ. CDR3 protein: CASSPTGSSYNEQFF. The DNA for the CDR3 is TGCGCCAGCAGCCCAACAGGGAGCTCCTACAATGAGCAGTTCTTC.

This chain links TRBV2 with TRBJ2-1; 7 nucleotides line up with TRBD2. The CDR3 extends over 15 amino acids. Germline CDR1 reads SNHLY; CDR2 reads FYNNEI. After removal of 3 bases from V and 5 bases from J, the junction contained 7 bases not matched to a gene. The CDR3 sequence is CASSEWLADHNEQFF. In DNA, the CDR3 is TGTGCCAGCAGTGAGTGGCTAGCGGACCACAATGAGCAGTTCTTC.